Listed below are T cell receptor beta chains from one sample, sequenced in a study of cytomegalovirus exposure and HLA in healthy donors. The repertoire was sequenced with immunoSEQ multiplex PCR; TCRdb's copy has only in-frame clones and lacks some. The sample carries about 98,000 clones, about four fifths recorded once. The material sequenced was PBMCs. These receptors came from a female donor in good health and CMV-seropositive. Both conserved end residues are part of each CDR3. The D gene is left open where the match is weak. Size values are once, few and many counts, or a class for expanded clones, and some rows have none.

v_call	j_call	d_call	clone_size	cdr3_aa	cdr3_nt
TRBV4-1	TRBJ1-1	.	.	CASSQDPGMNTEAFF	TGCGCCAGCAGCCAAGATCCAGGAATGAACACTGAAGCTTTCTTT
TRBV29-1	TRBJ1-2	TRBD1	few	CSVGPTGAGGYTF	TGCAGCGTTGGGCCGACAGGGGCTGGTGGCTACACCTTC
TRBV4-2	TRBJ2-2	TRBD2	.	CASSKLRREGGELFF	TGTGCCAGCAGCAAGTTGCGGCGGGAGGGGGGGGAGCTGTTTTTT
TRBV7-3	TRBJ2-1	TRBD2	.	CASSLGLAGGGEQFF	TGTGCCAGCAGCTTAGGGCTAGCGGGAGGGGGTGAGCAGTTCTTC
TRBV29-1	TRBJ1-1	TRBD1	few	CSARDRGETEAFF	TGCAGCGCCAGGGACAGGGGAGAGACTGAAGCTTTCTTT
TRBV6-5	TRBJ2-5	TRBD2	.	CASSYSNRGEETQYF	TGTGCCAGCAGTTACTCGAACCGGGGGGAAGAGACCCAGTACTTC
TRBV7-9	TRBJ1-2	.	.	CASSPGQYYGYTF	TGTGCCAGCAGCCCAGGACAGTACTATGGCTACACCTTC
TRBV6-6	TRBJ1-2	.	.	CASTPRETGYGYTF	TGTGCCAGCACCCCTCGGGAGACCGGCTATGGCTACACCTTC
TRBV30	TRBJ1-4	.	.	CAWSETWGLNEKLFF	TGTGCCTGGAGCGAAACCTGGGGGCTTAATGAAAAACTGTTTTTT
TRBV28	TRBJ1-2	.	.	CASSFRAGGYTF	TGTGCCAGCAGTTTCCGGGCGGGTGGCTACACCTTC
TRBV5-6	TRBJ2-7	TRBD1	.	CASSLESGTAFYEQYF	TGTGCCAGCAGCTTGGAGTCCGGGACAGCTTTTTACGAGCAGTACTTC
TRBV29-1	TRBJ1-1	.	.	CSGTRGTEAFF	TGCAGCGGTACCCGGGGGACTGAAGCTTTCTTT
TRBV19	TRBJ2-2	.	few	CASSIGGSTEGELFF	TGTGCCAGTAGTATTGGAGGGAGCACCGAGGGGGAGCTGTTTTTT
TRBV28	TRBJ2-7	TRBD2	few	CASSLTGGYEQYF	TGTGCCAGCAGTTTAACGGGAGGCTACGAGCAGTACTTC
TRBV27	TRBJ2-3	TRBD1	few	CASSLKQGADTQYF	TGTGCCAGCAGTTTGAAACAGGGGGCAGATACGCAGTATTTT
TRBV7-2	TRBJ2-1	TRBD1	.	CASSNRDRGHNEQFF	TGTGCCAGCAGCAACCGGGACAGGGGGCACAATGAGCAGTTCTTC
TRBV2	TRBJ1-1	.	.	CASSQGFNTEAFF	TGTGCCAGCAGTCAGGGGTTTAACACTGAAGCTTTCTTT
TRBV5-1	TRBJ1-1	.	.	CASSLRPADTEAFF	TGCGCCAGCAGCTTAAGGCCGGCGGACACTGAAGCTTTCTTT
TRBV7-9	TRBJ2-1	.	.	CASSRPEGHNEQFF	TGTGCCAGCAGCCGTCCCGAGGGCCACAATGAGCAGTTCTTC
TRBV6-1	TRBJ2-7	TRBD2	.	CASSEDFLAGAVQYF	TGTGCCAGCAGTGAAGATTTCCTAGCGGGAGCGGTGCAGTACTTC
TRBV7-9	TRBJ2-1	.	few	CASSLSESARNEQFF	TGTGCCAGCAGCTTATCGGAGTCCGCCCGCAATGAGCAGTTCTTC
TRBV5-1	TRBJ2-1	TRBD2	few	CASSFPGLAGYNEQFF	TGCGCCAGCAGCTTCCCGGGACTAGCGGGATACAATGAGCAGTTCTTC
TRBV10-2	TRBJ1-5	.	.	CASRGGAYNQPQHF	TGCGCCAGCCGCGGGGGGGCCTACAATCAGCCCCAGCATTTT
TRBV28	TRBJ1-1	.	.	CASNLREDTEAFF	TGTGCCAGCAACCTCCGGGAAGACACTGAAGCTTTCTTT